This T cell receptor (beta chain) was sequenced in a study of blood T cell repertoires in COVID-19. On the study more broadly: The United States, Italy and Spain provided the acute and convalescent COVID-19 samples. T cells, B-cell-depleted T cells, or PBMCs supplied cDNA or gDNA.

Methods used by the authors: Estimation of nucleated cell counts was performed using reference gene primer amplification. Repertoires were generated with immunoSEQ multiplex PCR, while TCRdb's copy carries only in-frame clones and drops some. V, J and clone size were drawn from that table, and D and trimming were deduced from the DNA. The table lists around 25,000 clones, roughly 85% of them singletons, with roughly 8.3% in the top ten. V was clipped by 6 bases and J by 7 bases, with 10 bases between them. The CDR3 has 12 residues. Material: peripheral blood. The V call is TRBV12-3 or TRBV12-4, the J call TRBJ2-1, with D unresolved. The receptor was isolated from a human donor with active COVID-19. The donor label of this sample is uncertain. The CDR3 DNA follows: TGTGCCAGCAGGACTTCGGTGAATGAGCAGTTCTTC. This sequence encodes CASRTSVNEQFF.